The 25 T cell receptor beta chains in this list originate from one sample, sequenced in a study of metastatic and nonmetastatic thyroid tumors. Through MiXCR, TCRdb re-clonotyped the PCR reads. Among 15,000 to 20,000 clones listed, 23% were seen once. Each patient went into thyroid surgery without having received any treatment. Sequencing used adjacent normal tissue. These receptors all come from a female donor with papillary thyroid cancer or a benign thyroid nodule (not recorded which). Some clones in this sample may be carry-over from other donors' samples.

This clone was counted between two and nine times. The V gene is TRBV6-1, the J gene TRBJ2-7, with D unclear. The CDR3 spans 11 residues. The V end was cut by 6 bases, the J end by 4 bases, with 7 bases between. Germline lookup yields CDR1 MNHNS and CDR2 SASEGT. CDR3 in DNA: TGTGCCAGCAGCTCGACTTACGAGCAGTACTTC. This codes for CASSSTYEQYF.

This clone appeared a single time. The chain links TRBV2 to TRBJ2-1, with TRBD1 identical over 7 bases. Trimming removed 1 base from V and 4 bases from J; junction bases left unmatched: 7. Germline V CDR1 and CDR2: SNHLY, FYNNEI. CDR3 length: 16 amino acids. In nucleotides, the CDR3 is TGTGCCAGCAGTGAAGGACCGGGACAGAGTTACAATGAGCAGTTCTTC. It is translated as CASSEGPGQSYNEQFF. The complete variable domain, with remaining parts taken from reference TRBV2 and TRBJ2-1, reads EPEVTQTPSHQVTQMGQEVILRCVPISNHLYFYWYRQILGQKVEFLVSFYNNEISEKSEIFDDQFSVERPDGSNFTLKIRSTKLEDSAMYFCASSEGPGQSYNEQFFGPGTRLTVL.

This clone was seen at least ten times. The chain has TRBV5-4 and TRBJ2-7, with 14 bases identical to TRBD2. The CDR3 sequence is 15 residues long. V lost 4 bases to trimming and J lost 5 bases; unmatched junction nucleotides: 5. CDR1 and CDR2 from the germline V gene are SGHNT and YYREEE (reference sequence). CDR3 sequence reads: CASSATGLAGDEQYF. The DNA for the CDR3 is TGTGCCAGCAGCGCGACGGGACTAGCGGGAGACGAGCAGTACTTC.

The chain combines TRBV28 with TRBJ2-7; 7 bases are a match to TRBD1. This CDR3 spans 15 amino acids. The ends lost 5 bases at V and 3 bases at J; junction bases unmatched: 10. Germline CDR1 MDHEN, CDR2 SYDVKM. CDR3 region: CASSISDRLRYEQYF. The CDR3 DNA reads as TGTGCCAGCAGTATATCGGACAGGCTTCGCTACGAGCAGTACTTC.

By sample fraction, this clone is medium-sized (0.01 to 0.1%). This chain joins TRBV29-1 and TRBJ2-7; 11 nucleotides match TRBD2. Germline CDR1 SQVTM, CDR2 ANQGSEA. This CDR3 region has 13 residues. V trimming: 6 bases; J trimming: 4 bases; junction bases outside the gene matches: 5. The CDR3 reads CSVKGLAEYEQYF. The DNA for the CDR3 is TGCAGCGTCAAGGGACTAGCGGAATACGAGCAGTACTTC.

CDR3 DNA: TGCAGTGCTAGAGGCGCCTTATATGGCTACACCTTC. Protein: CSARGALYGYTF. The chain combines TRBV20-1 with TRBJ1-2, with D unclear. This CDR3 is built from 12 residues. Trimming took off 1 base at V and 5 bases at J, with 8 bases between the two ends. Germline V gene data show CDR1 as DFQATT and CDR2 as SNEGSKA (reference sequence).

In this sample, this clone turned up a few times. V is TRBV11-1 and J is TRBJ2-7; D possibly corresponds to TRBD2 (6 bases). CDR1 and CDR2 (germline): SGHAT, FQDESV (reference sequence). This CDR3 is built from 16 residues. V was trimmed by 8 bases and J by 2 bases, leaving 22 bases between them. In DNA, the CDR3 is TGTGCCAGCGGTCGGGGAGGAGGCGACACTACCTACGAGCAGTACTTC. Translation gives CASGRGGGDTTYEQYF.

By proportion, this clone is medium-sized. The DNA of the CDR3 is TGTGCCAGCAGCTTAGTGGGGCGGGAGAGTCACGAGCAGTACTTC. This translates into CASSLVGRESHEQYF. The gene calls are TRBV11-2 and TRBJ2-7; 7 bases map to TRBD2. V shed 1 base and J 5 bases; nucleotides not matched to a gene: 8. Germline V gene data show CDR1 as SGHAT and CDR2 as FQNNGV. CDR3 size: 15 residues. Looking up the rest from reference TRBV11-2 and TRBJ2-7 gives the full variable domain: EAGVAQSPRYKIIEKRQSVAFWCNPISGHATLYWYQQILGQGPKLLIQFQNNGVVDDSQLPKDRFSAERLKGVDSTLKIQPAKLEDSAVYLCASSLVGRESHEQYFGPGTRLTVT.

The table lists this clone with many counts. Possible read error: a much larger clone is one base away. Other DNA sequences of this sample code for an identical CDR3. The chain is built from TRBV4-1 and TRBJ2-1, with 8 bases lining up with TRBD2. Germline CDR1 MGHRA, CDR2 YSYEKL. The CDR3 consists of 17 residues. This CDR3 reads CTSSPALSGKGGNEQFF. For the CDR3, the DNA is TGCACCAGCAGCCCCGCCCTTAGCGGGAAAGGGGGCAATGAGCAGTTCTTC.

This clone was counted at least ten times. The rearrangement joins TRBV30 to TRBJ1-1; no firm D call. Trimming pared 3 bases from V and 7 bases from J, leaving 9 bases between. Germline V CDR1 and CDR2: GTSNPN, SVGIG (reference sequence). This CDR3 has 11 residues. CDR3 in amino acids: CAWSFVGEAFF. CDR3 bases: TGTGCCTGGAGCTTTGTAGGTGAAGCTTTCTTT. Full variable domain (rest looked up from reference TRBV30 and TRBJ1-1): SQTIHQWPATLVQPVGSPLSLECTVEGTSNPNLYWYRQAAGRGLQLLFYSVGIGQISSEVPQNLSASRPQDRQFILSSKKLLLSDSGFYLCAWSFVGEAFFGQGTRLTVV.

This clone was detected many times. V usage is TRBV7-2 and J usage is TRBJ2-1, with 11 nucleotides matching TRBD2. Trimming cost V 2 bases and J 14 bases; bases outside gene matches: 5. CDR1 and CDR2 (germline): SGHTA, FQGNSA. The CDR3 sequence is 13 residues long. The CDR3 here is CASSLLLAGDKFF. DNA of the CDR3: TGTGCCAGCAGCTTATTACTAGCGGGAGACAAGTTCTTC.

This clone was detected many times. This may be a read error: a much more frequent sequence differs by one nucleotide. The final CDR3 position lacks the conserved phenylalanine or tryptophan, pointing to a likely read error. The chain uses TRBV28 and TRBJ1-4, with 9 bases matching TRBD1. The V gene's germline CDR1 is MDHEN and CDR2 SYDVKM. CDR3 length equals 16 residues. The CDR3 DNA is TGTGCCAGCAGTTTCCATTCCGGGACAGGGCTTGAAGAACTGTTTTCT. Translating gives CASSFHSGTGLEELFS.

This clone has more than one count but fewer than ten. V gene TRBV2 combines with J gene TRBJ1-3, with D hard to call. The CDR3 has 13 residues. Germline V gene sequence: CDR1 SNHLY, CDR2 FYNNEI. The germline V and J ends were trimmed by 5 bases and 3 bases, with 8 bases remaining between them. The CDR3 DNA sequence: TGTGCCAGCAGTCTGCTCGATGGAAACACCATATATTTT. Translation gives CASSLLDGNTIYF.

This clone is judged medium-sized. This chain links TRBV7-3 with TRBJ2-3, with D hard to call. Germline values: CDR1 SGHTA, CDR2 FQGTGA. The V end lost 5 bases, the J end lost 1 base, and 10 bases lay between the germline ends. The CDR3 is made up of 14 amino acids. The chain's CDR3 is CASSREVGTDTQYF. CDR3 bases: TGTGCCAGCAGCCGTGAAGTTGGCACAGATACGCAGTATTTT.

This clone was counted only a few times. The J gene is TRBJ2-3, the V gene TRBV10-1, with D possibly matching TRBD2 (6 bases). V was cut by 0 bases and J by 2 bases, with 15 bases left in between. The V gene's germline CDR1 is WNHNN and CDR2 SYGVQD (reference sequence). This CDR3 is built from 17 residues. The CDR3 protein is CASSESTSWTITDTQYF. The CDR3 nucleotides are TGCGCCAGCAGTGAGTCTACTAGCTGGACGATCACAGATACGCAGTATTTT.

This clone was detected only a few times. This sample also contains other DNA sequences that code for the same CDR3. The chain recombines TRBV9 with TRBJ1-3, with D hard to call. Germline loops: CDR1 SGDLS, CDR2 YYNGEE. The CDR3 extends over 12 amino acids. Trimming removed 5 bases at V and 1 base at J, with 4 bases between. The CDR3 DNA reads TGTGCCAGCAGTAGGTCTGGAAACACCATATATTTT. The encoded protein is CASSRSGNTIYF.

The J gene is TRBJ1-4, the V gene TRBV20-1; D uncertain. V was trimmed by 1 base and J by 7 bases, leaving 7 bases between them. The CDR3 spans 12 residues. The germline gives CDR1 DFQATT, CDR2 SNEGSKA (reference sequence). The chain's CDR3 is CSARVASEKLFF. CDR3 DNA sequence: TGCAGTGCTAGAGTCGCAAGTGAAAAACTGTTTTTT.

This rearrangement joins TRBV20-1 to TRBJ2-1; 10 bases map to TRBD2. Looked up from germline, CDR1 is DFQATT and CDR2 is SNEGSKA (reference sequence). V dropped 0 bases and J dropped 0; count of bases not matched to a gene: 14. This CDR3 is 20 amino acids long. The CDR3 is CSARDPLAGRHHGSYNEQFF. The CDR3 DNA reads as TGCAGTGCTAGAGATCCACTAGCGGGAAGACATCACGGCTCCTACAATGAGCAGTTCTTC.

This clone is deemed medium-sized (0.01 to 0.1%). The chain has TRBV28 and TRBJ1-2; D not resolved. Germline lookup yields CDR1 MDHEN and CDR2 SYDVKM. The CDR3 is 12 amino acids. V was clipped by 5 bases and J by 1 base, with 5 bases between them. The CDR3 loop is CASSVGNYGYTF. The CDR3, as DNA: TGTGCCAGCAGTGTGGGTAACTATGGCTACACCTTC.

This clone was observed a few times. The germline gene is not matched at one end of the junction; a read error may be the cause. This sequence joins TRBV27 and TRBJ2-5, with 11 nucleotides matching TRBD1. CDR3 length equals 16 residues. Germline values: CDR1 MNHEY, CDR2 SMNVEV (reference sequence). CDR3 DNA sequence: TGTGCCATCAGTCAGGGACAGGGGGGTCGGAAGGAGACCCAGTACTTC. It yields the protein CAISQGQGGRKETQYF.

This clone is labeled medium-sized. The chain couples TRBV2 to TRBJ2-7; 14 nucleotides agree with TRBD2. With V trimmed by 8 bases and J by 5 bases, 8 bases remained unmatched. The CDR3 consists of 15 residues. Germline V gene sequence: CDR1 SNHLY, CDR2 FYNNEI. The CDR3 bases are TGTGCCAGCGCCGGGACTAGCGGGAGTCTCGACGAGCAGTACTTC. Amino acids: CASAGTSGSLDEQYF.

This clone has a count of ten or more. The gene calls are TRBV20-1 and TRBJ2-5; unclear D gene. This CDR3 comprises 10 residues. V was shortened by 5 bases and J by 5 bases, with 6 bases between the two germline ends. Looked up from germline, CDR1 is DFQATT and CDR2 is SNEGSKA (reference sequence). The CDR3 is CSASIETQYF. The CDR3 bases are TGCAGTGCTTCAATCGAGACCCAGTACTTC.

This clone was seen repeatedly, ten times or more. The V and J genes are TRBV15 and TRBJ2-1; TRBD2 matches at 12 bases. Germline lookup yields CDR1 LNHNV and CDR2 YYDKDF (reference sequence). The CDR3 runs 19 residues. The trim removed 3 bases at V and 0 bases at J, leaving 9 bases unmatched. The CDR3 DNA follows: TGTGCCACCAGCAGGCTAGCGGGAGGGTGGAGAGGCTCCTACAATGAGCAGTTCTTC. Residues: CATSRLAGGWRGSYNEQFF.

The CDR3 reads CASSLAGTSGSKQFF. In DNA, the CDR3 is TGCGCCAGCAGCTTGGCCGGGACTAGCGGGAGTAAGCAGTTCTTC. This chain uses TRBV5-1 with TRBJ2-1; TRBD2 matches at 14 bases. The V and J ends lost 0 bases and 11 bases, in that order; junction bases with no gene match: 4. The CDR3 is made up of 15 amino acids. Per germline, CDR1 SGHRS and CDR2 YFSETQ.

In the case of this clone: In this CDR3 the conserved last residue, phenylalanine or tryptophan, is missing, so a read error is likely. The rearrangement links TRBV19 to TRBJ2-7, with D perhaps matching TRBD1 (5 bases). Germline CDR1 is LNHDA and CDR2 is SQIVND (reference sequence). The V end was cut by 0 bases, the J end by 5 bases, with 17 bases between. The CDR3 length is 16 residues. The CDR3 sequence is CASSIDRWLGLDEQYL. The CDR3 DNA reads TGTGCCAGTAGTATAGACCGCTGGCTGGGGCTCGACGAGCAGTACCTC.